Below are 14 T cell receptor beta chains sequenced from a single sample in a study of cytomegalovirus exposure and HLA in healthy donors. Both 60 Vbeta primers and 13 Jbeta primers went into the PCR. Assay used: immunoSEQ multiplex PCR; TCRdb lists only in-frame clones, some missing. Here the sample table reports about 130,000 clones. The source material was PBMCs. The source of these receptors is a woman aged 40 to 50 in good health and CMV-seropositive.

The CDR3 protein is CSVGGAGEYSNQPQHF. Here the CDR3 DNA reads TGCAGCGTTGGGGGAGCAGGGGAGTATAGCAATCAGCCCCAGCATTTT. The chain uses TRBV29-1 and TRBJ1-5, with a weak D call TRBD1 (6 bases). Looked up from germline, CDR1 is SQVTM and CDR2 is ANQGSEA. The CDR3 spans 16 residues. Trimming pared 4 bases from V and 0 bases from J, leaving 16 bases between. Based on the CDR3 plus reference TRBV29-1 and TRBJ1-5, the full variable domain is SAVISQKPSRDICQRGTSLTIQCQVDSQVTMMFWYRQQPGQSLTLIATANQGSEATYESGFVIDKFPISRPNLTFSTLTVSNMSPEDSSIYLCSVGGAGEYSNQPQHFGDGTRLSIL.

The chain recombines TRBV29-1 with TRBJ2-3; TRBD1 agrees at 9 bases. CDR3 length: 12 residues. Germline values: CDR1 SQVTM, CDR2 ANQGSEA. V trimming: 8 bases; J trimming: 5 bases; junction bases outside the gene matches: 5. CDR3 residues: CSSTGGEDTQYF. The CDR3 region has the DNA TGCAGCTCGACAGGGGGAGAAGATACGCAGTATTTT.

Comments on this clone: A junction boundary mismatches the germline segment, possibly from a read error. The chain carries TRBV10-1 and TRBJ2-7; 11 bases match TRBD2. The CDR3 is 18 residues long. In germline, CDR1 is WNHNN, CDR2 SYGVQD (reference sequence). The CDR3, as DNA: TGCGCAAGCAGGCGGTCCACTAGCGGGAGATCGGGGGACTACGAGCAGTACTTC. This encodes CASRRSTSGRSGDYEQYF.

The chain uses TRBV7-2 and TRBJ2-7; TRBD2 aligns across 11 bases. The V segment lost 1 base and the J segment 3 bases; nucleotides outside the gene matches: 5. This CDR3 comprises 16 residues. Germline CDR1 reads SGHTA; CDR2 reads FQGNSA. The CDR3 reads CASSLGLGTSGYEQYF. For the CDR3, the DNA is TGTGCCAGCAGCTTAGGGTTAGGGACTAGCGGCTACGAGCAGTACTTC.

The chain joins TRBV4-1 to TRBJ2-7; 7 bases align to TRBD2. The J segment lost 4 bases and the V segment lost 2 bases, leaving 8 bases of the junction unmatched. The germline gives CDR1 MGHRA, CDR2 YSYEKL. The CDR3 has 15 residues. The CDR3 reads CASSQIAGVSYEQYF. The DNA of the CDR3 is TGCGCCAGCAGCCAAATAGCGGGCGTTTCTTACGAGCAGTACTTC.

The chain combines TRBV6-6 with TRBJ1-5; weak D call: TRBD1 (6 bases). V was clipped by 4 bases and J by 2 bases, with 9 bases between them. Germline-derived CDR1 and CDR2 are MNHNY and SVGAGI (reference sequence). The CDR3 extends over 14 amino acids. CDR3 region: CASSSPGGNQPQHF. Written as DNA, the CDR3 is TGTGCCAGCAGTTCCCCAGGGGGCAATCAGCCCCAGCATTTT.

The gene calls are TRBV15 and TRBJ2-5, with TRBD1 matching over 10 bases. The CDR3 loop spans 15 amino acids. The J segment lost 6 bases and the V segment lost 0 bases, leaving 4 bases of the junction unmatched. The V gene's germline CDR1 is LNHNV and CDR2 YYDKDF (reference sequence). The CDR3 coding sequence is TGTGCCACCAGCAGAGACGGGACAGGGGATCAGACCCAGTACTTC. This encodes CATSRDGTGDQTQYF. Using reference TRBV15 and TRBJ2-5 for the parts outside the CDR3, the full variable domain is DAMVIQNPRYQVTQFGKPVTLSCSQTLNHNVMYWYQQKSSQAPKLLFHYYDKDFNNEADTPDNFQSRRPNTSFCFLDIRSPGLGDTAMYLCATSRDGTGDQTQYFGPGTRLLVL.

The chain joins TRBV9 to TRBJ2-1, with 8 bases that match TRBD2. Germline loops: CDR1 SGDLS, CDR2 YYNGEE. After removal of 3 bases from V and 0 bases from J, the junction contained 5 bases not matched to a gene. The CDR3 extends over 16 amino acids. The CDR3 loop reads CASSAIAGSSYNEQFF. As DNA, the CDR3 is TGTGCCAGCAGCGCGATAGCGGGGAGCTCCTACAATGAGCAGTTCTTC.

The rearrangement links TRBV11-1 to TRBJ2-1, with D possibly matching TRBD2 (6 bases). With 1 base removed from V and 3 bases from J, the gap between germline ends came to 10 bases. The CDR3 consists of 15 residues. The germline V gene encodes CDR1 SGHAT and CDR2 FQDESV (reference sequence). The CDR3 protein is CASSLELALYNEQFF. The CDR3, as DNA: TGTGCCAGCAGCTTAGAACTAGCTCTCTACAATGAGCAGTTCTTC. The complete variable domain, with remaining parts taken from reference TRBV11-1 and TRBJ2-1, reads EAEVAQSPRYKITEKSQAVAFWCDPISGHATLYWYRQILGQGPELLVQFQDESVVDDSQLPKDRFSAERLKGVDSTLKIQPAELGDSAMYLCASSLELALYNEQFFGPGTRLTVL.

In regard to this clone: This sample includes further DNA sequences coding for the same CDR3. V gene TRBV27 combines with J gene TRBJ2-1; 8 bases align to TRBD2. V trimming: 2 bases; J trimming: 2 bases; junction bases outside the gene matches: 2. Looked up from germline, CDR1 is MNHEY and CDR2 is SMNVEV (reference sequence). The CDR3 runs 15 residues. The CDR3 reads CASSLAGGPYNEQFF. As DNA, the CDR3 is TGTGCCAGCAGTTTAGCGGGAGGTCCCTACAATGAGCAGTTCTTC.

Here the CDR3 DNA reads TGTGCCAGCAGGACAGGGGGATATGGCTACACCTTC. Translating it yields CASRTGGYGYTF. The chain has TRBV11-2 and TRBJ1-2; 9 bases align to TRBD1. CDR3 size: 12 residues. J gave up 5 bases and V 6 bases, and 1 base lay outside the gene matches. Germline V gene sequence: CDR1 SGHAT, CDR2 FQNNGV.

The chain combines TRBV5-1 with TRBJ2-5; maybe TRBD2 (7 bases). The germline gives CDR1 SGHRS, CDR2 YFSETQ. The CDR3 loop spans 16 amino acids. Trimming removed 0 bases at V and 1 base at J, with 13 bases between. DNA for the CDR3: TGCGCCAGCAGCTTGGCCGGGGGGCCCCTCCAAGAGACCCAGTACTTC. Translating it yields CASSLAGGPLQETQYF.

V is TRBV11-2 and J is TRBJ2-5; TRBD2 matches 10 bases. The trim removed 5 bases at V and 5 bases at J, leaving 8 bases unmatched. Germline lookup yields CDR1 SGHAT and CDR2 FQNNGV. The length of the CDR3 is 15 residues. Written as DNA, the CDR3 is TGTGCCAGCAGCCTCGGGACTAGCGAGCGGGAGACCCAGTACTTC. Translating gives CASSLGTSERETQYF.

The chain is built from TRBV7-8 and TRBJ1-5; weak D call: TRBD1 (6 bases). V lost 6 bases and J lost 7, with 16 bases in between. The germline CDR1 and CDR2 sequences are SGHVS and FQNEAQ. CDR3 length: 14 amino acids. The CDR3 nucleotides are TGTGCCAGCAGTAACAGGGATCGTGGGCAGCCCCAGCATTTT. Its translation: CASSNRDRGQPQHF.